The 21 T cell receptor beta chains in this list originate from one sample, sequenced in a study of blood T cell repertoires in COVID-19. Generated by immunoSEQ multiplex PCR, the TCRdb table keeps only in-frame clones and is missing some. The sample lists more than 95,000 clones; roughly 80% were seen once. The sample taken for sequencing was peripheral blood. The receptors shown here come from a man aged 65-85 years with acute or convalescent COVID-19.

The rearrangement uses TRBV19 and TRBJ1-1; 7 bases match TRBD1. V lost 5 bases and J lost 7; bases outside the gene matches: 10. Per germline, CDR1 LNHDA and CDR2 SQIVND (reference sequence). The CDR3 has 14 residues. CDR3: CASSPRDSRNEAFF. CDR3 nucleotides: TGTGCCAGTAGTCCCAGGGACAGCCGAAATGAAGCTTTCTTT.

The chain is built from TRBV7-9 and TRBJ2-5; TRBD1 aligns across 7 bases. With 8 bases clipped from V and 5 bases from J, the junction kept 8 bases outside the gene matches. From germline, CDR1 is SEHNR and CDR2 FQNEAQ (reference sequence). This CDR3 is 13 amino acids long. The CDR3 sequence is CASERGRKETQYF. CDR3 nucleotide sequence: TGTGCCAGCGAAAGGGGGCGCAAGGAGACCCAGTACTTC.

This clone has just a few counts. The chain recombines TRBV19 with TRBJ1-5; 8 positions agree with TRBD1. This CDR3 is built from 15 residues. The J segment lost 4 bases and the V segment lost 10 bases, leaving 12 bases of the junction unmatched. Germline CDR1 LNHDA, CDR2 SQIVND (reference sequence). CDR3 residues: CATSTGALSNQPQHF. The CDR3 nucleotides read TGTGCCACTTCGACAGGGGCCCTTTCTAATCAGCCCCAGCATTTT. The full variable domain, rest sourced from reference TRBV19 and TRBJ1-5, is DGGITQSPKYLFRKEGQNVTLSCEQNLNHDAMYWYRQDPGQGLRLIYYSQIVNDFQKGDIAEGYSVSREKKESFPLTVTSAQKNPTAFYLCATSTGALSNQPQHFGDGTRLSIL.

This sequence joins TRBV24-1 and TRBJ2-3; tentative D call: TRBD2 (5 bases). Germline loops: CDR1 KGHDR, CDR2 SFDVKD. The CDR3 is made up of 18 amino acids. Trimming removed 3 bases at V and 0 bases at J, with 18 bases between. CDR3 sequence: CATSDPAPLGGSTDTQYF. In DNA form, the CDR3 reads TGTGCCACCAGTGATCCGGCACCCCTGGGCGGGAGCACAGATACGCAGTATTTT.

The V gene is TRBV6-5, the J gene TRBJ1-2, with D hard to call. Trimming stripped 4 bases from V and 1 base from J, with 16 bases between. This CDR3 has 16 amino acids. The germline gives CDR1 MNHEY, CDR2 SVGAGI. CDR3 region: CASSSGRVQINYGYTF. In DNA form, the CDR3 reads TGTGCCAGCAGTTCCGGGAGAGTCCAAATTAACTATGGCTACACCTTC.

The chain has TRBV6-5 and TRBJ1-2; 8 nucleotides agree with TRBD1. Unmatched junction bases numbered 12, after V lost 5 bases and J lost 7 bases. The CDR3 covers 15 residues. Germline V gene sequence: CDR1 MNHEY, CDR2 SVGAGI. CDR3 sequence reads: CASSQGTGGWSGYTF. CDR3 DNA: TGTGCCAGCAGTCAGGGAACAGGGGGATGGTCTGGCTACACCTTC.

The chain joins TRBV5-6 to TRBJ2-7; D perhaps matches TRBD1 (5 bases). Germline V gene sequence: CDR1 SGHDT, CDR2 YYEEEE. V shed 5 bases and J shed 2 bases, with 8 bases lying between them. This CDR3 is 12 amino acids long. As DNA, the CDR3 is TGTGCCAGCAGGGGGCCAGCCTACGAGCAGTACTTC. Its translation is CASRGPAYEQYF.

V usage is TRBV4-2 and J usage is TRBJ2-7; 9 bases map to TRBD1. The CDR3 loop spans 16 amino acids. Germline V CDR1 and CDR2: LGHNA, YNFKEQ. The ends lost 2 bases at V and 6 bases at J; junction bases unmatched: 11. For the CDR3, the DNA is TGTGCCAGCAGCCAACCCCCGGGACAGGGAGAAGGCGAGCAGTACTTC. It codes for CASSQPPGQGEGEQYF.

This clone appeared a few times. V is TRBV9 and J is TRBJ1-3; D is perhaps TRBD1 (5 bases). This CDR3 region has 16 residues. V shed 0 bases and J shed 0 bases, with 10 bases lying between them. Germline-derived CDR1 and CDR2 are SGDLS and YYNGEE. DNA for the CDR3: TGTGCCAGCAGCGTAGGCGGCAGGGCCTCTGGAAACACCATATATTTT. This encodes CASSVGGRASGNTIYF.

As DNA, the CDR3 is TGTGCCAGCAGTCGGACAGAACAGCCCCAGCATTTT. This codes for CASSRTEQPQHF. The chain carries TRBV28 and TRBJ1-5, with D perhaps matching TRBD1 (6 bases). The germline CDR1 and CDR2 sequences are MDHEN and SYDVKM. This CDR3 is 12 amino acids long. The V and J ends lost 5 bases and 7 bases respectively, with 9 bases between them.

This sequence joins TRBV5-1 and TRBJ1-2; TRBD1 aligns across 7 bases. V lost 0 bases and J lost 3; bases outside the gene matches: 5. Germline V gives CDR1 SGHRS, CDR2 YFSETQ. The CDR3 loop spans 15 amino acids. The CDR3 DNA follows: TGCGCCAGCAGCTTGGAACAGGGGCACGACTATGGCTACACCTTC. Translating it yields CASSLEQGHDYGYTF.

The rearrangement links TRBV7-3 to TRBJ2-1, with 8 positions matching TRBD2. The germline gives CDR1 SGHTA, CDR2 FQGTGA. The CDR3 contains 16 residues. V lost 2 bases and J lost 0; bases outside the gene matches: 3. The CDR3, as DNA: TGTGCCAGCAGCTTATCCGGGACTAGCTCCTACAATGAGCAGTTCTTC. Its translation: CASSLSGTSSYNEQFF.

CDR3 in amino acids: CASIPGLAGELFF. CDR3 DNA: TGTGCCAGCATTCCCGGACTCGCCGGGGAGCTGTTTTTT. V gene TRBV2 combines with J gene TRBJ2-2; TRBD2 might be the D (5 bases). V was trimmed by 7 bases and J by 6 bases, leaving 12 bases between them. Germline CDR1 SNHLY, CDR2 FYNNEI. The length of the CDR3 is 13 residues.

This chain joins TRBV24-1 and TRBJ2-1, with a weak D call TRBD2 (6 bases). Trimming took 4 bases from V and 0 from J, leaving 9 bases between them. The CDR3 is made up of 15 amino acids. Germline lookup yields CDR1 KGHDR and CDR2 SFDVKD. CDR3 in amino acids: CATSESGSSYNEQFF. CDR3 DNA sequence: TGTGCCACCAGTGAATCCGGGAGCTCCTACAATGAGCAGTTCTTC.

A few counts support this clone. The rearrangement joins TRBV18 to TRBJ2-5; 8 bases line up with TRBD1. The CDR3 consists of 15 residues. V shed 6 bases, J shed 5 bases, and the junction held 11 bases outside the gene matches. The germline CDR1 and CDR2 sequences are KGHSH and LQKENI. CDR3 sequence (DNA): TGTGCCAGCTCGCTATTCGGACAGGGTATGGAGACCCAGTACTTC. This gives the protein CASSLFGQGMETQYF. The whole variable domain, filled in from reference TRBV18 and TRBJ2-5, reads NAGVMQNPRHLVRRRGQEARLRCSPMKGHSHVYWYRQLPEEGLKFMVYLQKENIIDESGMPKERFSAEFPKEGPSILRIQQVVRGDSAAYFCASSLFGQGMETQYFGPGTRLLVL.

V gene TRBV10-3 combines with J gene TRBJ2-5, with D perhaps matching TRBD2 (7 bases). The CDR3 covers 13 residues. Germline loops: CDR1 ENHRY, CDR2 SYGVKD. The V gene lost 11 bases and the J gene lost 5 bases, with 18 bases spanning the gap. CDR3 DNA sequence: TGTGCCTCACGGGCGGGGGCTGGGGAGACCCAGTACTTC. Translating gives CASRAGAGETQYF.

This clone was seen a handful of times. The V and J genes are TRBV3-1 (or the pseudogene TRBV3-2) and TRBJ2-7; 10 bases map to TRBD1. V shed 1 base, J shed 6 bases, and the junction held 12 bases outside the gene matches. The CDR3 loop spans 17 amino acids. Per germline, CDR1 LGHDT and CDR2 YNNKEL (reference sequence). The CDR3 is CASSQGGRDRGRGEQYF. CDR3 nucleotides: TGTGCCAGCAGCCAAGGTGGGCGGGACAGGGGTCGTGGCGAGCAGTACTTC.

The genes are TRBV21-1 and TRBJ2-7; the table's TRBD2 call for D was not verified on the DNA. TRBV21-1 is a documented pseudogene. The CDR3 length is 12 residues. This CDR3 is CASSSTPGRQYF. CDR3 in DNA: TGTGCCAGCAGCTCGACACCGGGGAGGCAGTACTTC.

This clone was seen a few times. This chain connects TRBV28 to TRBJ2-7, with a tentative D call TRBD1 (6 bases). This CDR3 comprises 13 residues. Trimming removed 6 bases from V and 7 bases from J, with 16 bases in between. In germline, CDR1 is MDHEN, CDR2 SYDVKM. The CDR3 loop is CASSPRGKGEQYF. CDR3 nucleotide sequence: TGTGCCAGCAGCCCCAGGGGCAAGGGGGAGCAGTACTTC.

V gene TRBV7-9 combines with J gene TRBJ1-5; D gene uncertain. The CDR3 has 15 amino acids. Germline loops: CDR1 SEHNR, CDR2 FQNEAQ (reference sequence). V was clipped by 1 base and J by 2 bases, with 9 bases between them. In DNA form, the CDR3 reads TGTGCCAGCAGCTTAGGAGGGTTTGGCAATCAGCCCCAGCATTTT. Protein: CASSLGGFGNQPQHF.

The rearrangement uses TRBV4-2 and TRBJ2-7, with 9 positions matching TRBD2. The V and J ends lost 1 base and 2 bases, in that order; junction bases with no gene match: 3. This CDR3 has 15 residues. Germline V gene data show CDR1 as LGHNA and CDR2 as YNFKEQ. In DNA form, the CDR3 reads TGTGCCAGCAGCCAAGGACTAGCGGACCCCTACGAGCAGTACTTC. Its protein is CASSQGLADPYEQYF.